Following are 31 T cell receptor beta chains from one sample sequenced in a study of OX40 agonist ivuxolimab in advanced cancers. Libraries were prepared by immunoSEQ multiplex PCR; TCRdb keeps only in-frame clonotypes and omits some of them. The repertoire holds around 60,000 clones, with approximately 88% as singletons. This specimen consisted of CD4+ or CD8+ T cells sorted from blood, obtained in a trial of the OX40 agonist ivuxolimab. The receptor source for this set is an adult with an advanced solid tumor such as melanoma, head and neck, liver or kidney cancer.

This clone was found once. CDR3 coding DNA: TGCGCCAGCAGCTTGGCCACAAGGTCGGACGAGCAGTACTTC. This sequence encodes CASSLATRSDEQYF. The chain is built from TRBV5-1 and TRBJ2-7, with D unresolved. In germline, CDR1 is SGHRS, CDR2 YFSETQ. The CDR3 covers 14 residues. V was shortened by 0 bases and J by 5 bases, with 12 bases between the two germline ends.

Here the CDR3 reads CASKRDLGTEAFF. DNA of the CDR3: TGTGCCAGTAAAAGGGATTTGGGTACTGAAGCTTTCTTT. The chain joins TRBV19 to TRBJ1-1; D not resolved. CDR3 length equals 13 residues. Germline V gene data show CDR1 as LNHDA and CDR2 as SQIVND (reference sequence). Trimming left V 7 bases short and J 5 bases short, with 14 bases between.

The gene calls are TRBV18 and TRBJ2-7; 8 bases are a match to TRBD2. With 6 bases clipped from V and 4 bases from J, the junction kept 11 bases outside the gene matches. This CDR3 has 15 residues. Looked up from germline, CDR1 is KGHSH and CDR2 is LQKENI. This CDR3 reads CASSPRTSPWYEQYF. The CDR3 DNA reads as TGTGCCAGCTCCCCCCGGACTAGCCCCTGGTACGAGCAGTACTTC.

The chain joins TRBV7-2 to TRBJ2-6, with D possibly TRBD1 on 5 matching bases. The V gene's germline CDR1 is SGHTA and CDR2 FQGNSA. The CDR3 contains 18 residues. V was clipped by 3 bases and J by 2 bases, with 17 bases between them. This chain's CDR3 is CASSFDSPRLTGANVLTF. The CDR3 DNA follows: TGTGCCAGCAGCTTCGACAGCCCCAGGTTAACTGGGGCCAACGTCCTGACTTTC.

This clone was counted once. The chain is built from TRBV30 and TRBJ2-6; the D gene could be TRBD1 or TRBD2 (6 bases each). Germline V gene data show CDR1 as GTSNPN and CDR2 as SVGIG (reference sequence). The V end lost 0 bases, the J end lost 13 bases, and 13 bases lay between the germline ends. This CDR3 comprises 13 residues. CDR3 protein: CAWSVQGGRVLTF. The CDR3 DNA reads as TGTGCCTGGAGTGTACAGGGAGGCAGGGTCCTGACTTTC.

The rearrangement joins TRBV30 to TRBJ2-7, with a tentative D call TRBD1 (6 bases). Looked up from germline, CDR1 is GTSNPN and CDR2 is SVGIG (reference sequence). The CDR3 contains 13 residues. V lost 1 base, J lost 2 bases, and 9 bases lay in between. The CDR3 loop is CAWSAGDPYEQYF. DNA of the CDR3: TGTGCCTGGAGTGCAGGGGATCCCTACGAGCAGTACTTC.

The rearrangement joins TRBV7-2 to TRBJ1-1; no reliable D call. Trimming shortened V by 5 bases and J by 4 bases, and 11 bases separated the two germline ends. Germline V gene lookup returns CDR1 SGHTA and CDR2 FQGNSA. The CDR3 runs to 13 residues. In DNA form, the CDR3 reads TGTGCCAGCAGCACAAACAGTCTCACTGAAGCTTTCTTT. Translation: CASSTNSLTEAFF.

DNA for the CDR3: TGTGCCAGCAGCTTGGGACCTCGGGAAGGGGGGTTCGCGAACACCGGGGAGCTGTTTTTT. It specifies CASSLGPREGGFANTGELFF. This chain uses TRBV5-8 with TRBJ2-2; perhaps D is TRBD1 or TRBD2 (6 bases each). This CDR3 contains 20 residues. V lost 0 bases, J lost 0 bases, and 21 bases lay in between. In germline, CDR1 is SGHTS, CDR2 YDEGEE.

In its sample, this clone was seen once. V is TRBV6-1 and J is TRBJ1-1, with D perhaps matching TRBD1 (5 bases). The V gene lost 7 bases and the J gene lost 4 bases, with 13 bases spanning the gap. CDR3 length: 13 amino acids. Germline V gene sequence: CDR1 MNHNS, CDR2 SASEGT. CDR3 amino acids: CASTSGEGTEAFF. CDR3 sequence (DNA): TGTGCCAGCACTTCGGGGGAAGGCACTGAAGCTTTCTTT.

The chain couples TRBV2 to TRBJ2-5; TRBD2 agrees at 8 bases. Trimming removed 4 bases from V and 5 bases from J; junction bases left unmatched: 6. Germline CDR1 and CDR2: SNHLY and FYNNEI. The CDR3 totals 14 residues. The CDR3 DNA reads as TGTGCCAGCAGTGCCGGACTAGCCGTTGAGACCCAGTACTTC. Its translation is CASSAGLAVETQYF. Full variable domain (outside the CDR3, taken from reference TRBV2 and TRBJ2-5): EPEVTQTPSHQVTQMGQEVILRCVPISNHLYFYWYRQILGQKVEFLVSFYNNEISEKSEIFDDQFSVERPDGSNFTLKIRSTKLEDSAMYFCASSAGLAVETQYFGPGTRLLVL.

The chain has TRBV29-1 and TRBJ1-1, with D possibly matching TRBD1 (6 bases). CDR1 is SQVTM and CDR2 is ANQGSEA in the germline V gene. Trimming removed 1 base at V and 1 base at J, with 7 bases between. The CDR3 spans 13 residues. CDR3 bases: TGCAGCGTTGAAGGGACAGAGAACACTGAAGCTTTCTTT. This translates into CSVEGTENTEAFF.

The CDR3 DNA reads as TGTGCCAGCTCATTGGACAGCTCGAACACTGAAGCTTTCTTT. This codes for CASSLDSSNTEAFF. This chain uses TRBV18 with TRBJ1-1, with D tentatively TRBD1 (6 bases). Trimming stripped 5 bases from V and 1 base from J, with 11 bases between. The CDR3 consists of 14 residues. CDR1 KGHSH and CDR2 LQKENI come from the germline V gene.

The chain combines TRBV7-9 with TRBJ1-5; unclear D gene. V was cut by 2 bases and J by 5 bases, with 7 bases left in between. The CDR3 length is 13 residues. Germline CDR1 SEHNR, CDR2 FQNEAQ (reference sequence). CDR3 coding DNA: TGTGCCAGCAGCTTATATTTGGATCAGCCCCAGCATTTT. This gives the protein CASSLYLDQPQHF.

The chain uses TRBV5-1 and TRBJ1-2, with 9 bases lining up with TRBD1. Per the germline V gene, CDR1 is SGHRS and CDR2 is YFSETQ. CDR3 length: 13 residues. Unmatched junction bases numbered 7, after V lost 5 bases and J lost 8 bases. CDR3 sequence reads: CASRLGQGSGYTF. For the CDR3, the DNA is TGCGCCAGCAGATTAGGACAGGGGAGCGGCTACACCTTC.

This chain joins TRBV28 and TRBJ2-1; TRBD2 matches 8 bases. Germline trimming cut 9 bases from V and 0 bases from J; bases unmatched to any gene: 10. Germline CDR1 MDHEN, CDR2 SYDVKM. The CDR3 spans 16 residues. CDR3 in DNA: TGTGCCAGTCGTTTGGGCAGCGGGAGCTCCTACAATGAGCAGTTCTTC. Amino acids: CASRLGSGSSYNEQFF.

About this clone itself: Other DNA sequences in the sample encode the same CDR3. The chain combines TRBV6-1 with TRBJ1-1, with 7 positions matching TRBD1. Germline values: CDR1 MNHNS, CDR2 SASEGT. V gave up 5 bases and J gave up 6 bases; unmatched junction bases: 9. This CDR3 region has 14 residues. CDR3 residues: CASSRQGGFAEAFF. The CDR3 DNA sequence: TGTGCCAGCAGTCGACAGGGTGGGTTCGCTGAAGCTTTCTTT.

The chain recombines TRBV5-6 with TRBJ2-2; D unresolved. V lost 4 bases, J lost 1 base, and 8 bases lay in between. The CDR3 loop spans 14 amino acids. Germline V lookup: CDR1 SGHDT, CDR2 YYEEEE. The DNA for the CDR3 is TGTGCCAGCAGCCGCGGACGGAACACCGGGGAGCTGTTTTTT. Residues: CASSRGRNTGELFF.

This clone was seen only a few times. This chain links TRBV28 with TRBJ1-2; the D gene is possibly TRBD1 (6 bases). CDR1 is MDHEN, CDR2 SYDVKM, per germline. V was trimmed by 4 bases and J by 7 bases, leaving 10 bases between them. The CDR3 is 12 residues long. Here the CDR3 DNA reads TGTGCCAGCAGTTCTAACAGGGCTGGCTACACCTTC. It yields the protein CASSSNRAGYTF.

The chain employs TRBV18 and TRBJ2-5; the D gene is possibly TRBD1 (5 bases). V was cut by 3 bases and J by 4 bases, with 12 bases left in between. CDR1 is KGHSH and CDR2 is LQKENI in the germline V gene. This CDR3 is 14 amino acids long. Here the CDR3 DNA reads TGTGCCAGCTCACCCCCGACAGTACGAGAGACCCAGTACTTC. Its translation: CASSPPTVRETQYF.

The V gene is TRBV19, the J gene TRBJ2-7; no firm D call. CDR1 and CDR2 (germline): LNHDA, SQIVND (reference sequence). Trimming left V 5 bases short and J 6 bases short, with 14 bases between. The CDR3 contains 13 residues. The CDR3 DNA sequence: TGTGCCAGTAGTCCCCTGGCAGGATCCGAGCAGTACTTC. It yields the protein CASSPLAGSEQYF.

The chain combines TRBV27 with TRBJ2-3; D is unclear. Between the trimmed V and J ends, which lost 8 bases and 4 bases, there was a span of 16 bases. The CDR3 consists of 14 residues. CDR1 MNHEY and CDR2 SMNVEV come from the germline V gene (reference sequence). In nucleotides, the CDR3 is TGTGCCAGCGCCTTCCAGGTGGGCCCAGATACGCAGTATTTT. This encodes CASAFQVGPDTQYF.

V gene TRBV18 combines with J gene TRBJ2-1; D unresolved. Germline CDR1 is KGHSH and CDR2 is LQKENI. V shed 2 bases and J shed 5 bases, with 10 bases lying between them. The CDR3 consists of 14 residues. CDR3 sequence reads: CASSPRTANNEQFF. The CDR3 DNA follows: TGTGCCAGCTCACCAAGGACGGCCAACAATGAGCAGTTCTTC. Filled out from reference TRBV18 and TRBJ2-1, the complete variable domain reads NAGVMQNPRHLVRRRGQEARLRCSPMKGHSHVYWYRQLPEEGLKFMVYLQKENIIDESGMPKERFSAEFPKEGPSILRIQQVVRGDSAAYFCASSPRTANNEQFFGPGTRLTVL.

This clone was observed once. The V call is TRBV5-4, the J call TRBJ1-2; no clear D gene. CDR1 SGHNT and CDR2 YYREEE come from the germline V gene (reference sequence). Trimming took 0 bases from V and 4 from J, leaving 10 bases between them. This CDR3 is 14 amino acids long. DNA of the CDR3: TGTGCCAGCAGCTTGGATGGATTCGGCTATGGCTACACCTTC. Protein product: CASSLDGFGYGYTF.

The chain carries TRBV27 and TRBJ1-5; unclear D gene. CDR3 length equals 8 residues. Germline V gene sequence: CDR1 MNHEY, CDR2 SMNVEV (reference sequence). CDR3 region: CSNQPQHF. CDR3 DNA: TGTAGCAATCAGCCCCAGCATTTT.

The chain has TRBV6-5 and TRBJ2-2; 8 bases fit TRBD2. The CDR3 covers 15 residues. V lost 6 bases, J lost 6 bases, and 9 bases stayed unmatched. Germline lookup yields CDR1 MNHEY and CDR2 SVGAGI. The CDR3 reads CASRFSGIGAGELFF. CDR3 DNA: TGTGCCAGCAGGTTTAGCGGGATTGGGGCCGGGGAGCTGTTTTTT.

This chain joins TRBV7-2 and TRBJ2-6; D is unclear. The CDR3 sequence is 15 residues long. V shed 2 bases and J shed 3 bases, with 8 bases lying between them. Germline V gene data show CDR1 as SGHTA and CDR2 as FQGNSA. The CDR3 region is CASSLMSFGANVLTF. CDR3 bases: TGTGCCAGCAGCTTAATGTCATTTGGGGCCAACGTCCTGACTTTC. Based on the CDR3 plus reference TRBV7-2 and TRBJ2-6, the full variable domain is GAGVSQSPSNKVTEKGKDVELRCDPISGHTALYWYRQSLGQGLEFLIYFQGNSAPDKSGLPSDRFSAERTGGSVSTLTIQRTQQEDSAVYLCASSLMSFGANVLTFGAGSRLTVL.

The V gene is TRBV5-1, the J gene TRBJ2-5; 8 bases match TRBD2. Per the germline V gene, CDR1 is SGHRS and CDR2 is YFSETQ. V lost 1 base, J lost 5 bases, and 13 bases stayed unmatched. The CDR3 is 17 amino acids. The CDR3 nucleotides are TGCGCCAGCAGCTTGTTGATGGCGGGAGGATTAGTGGAGACCCAGTACTTC. Translating it yields CASSLLMAGGLVETQYF.

The V gene is TRBV6-1, the J gene TRBJ1-1; 7 nucleotides line up with TRBD1. Unmatched junction bases numbered 5, after V lost 5 bases and J lost 2 bases. Germline V gives CDR1 MNHNS, CDR2 SASEGT. CDR3 length: 14 residues. The CDR3: CASSMTGFNTEAFF. The CDR3 coding sequence is TGTGCCAGCAGTATGACAGGGTTTAACACTGAAGCTTTCTTT.

The chain is built from TRBV19 and TRBJ2-6, with 8 bases matching TRBD1. Trimming cost V 0 bases and J 0 bases; bases outside gene matches: 13. In germline, CDR1 is LNHDA, CDR2 SQIVND (reference sequence). The CDR3 covers 21 residues. The CDR3 region is CASSIDPVTGVINSGANVLTF. The CDR3 DNA is TGTGCCAGTAGTATAGATCCTGTGACAGGGGTGATAAACTCTGGGGCCAACGTCCTGACTTTC. Full variable domain (remainder filled in from reference TRBV19 and TRBJ2-6): DGGITQSPKYLFRKEGQNVTLSCEQNLNHDAMYWYRQDPGQGLRLIYYSQIVNDFQKGDIAEGYSVSREKKESFPLTVTSAQKNPTAFYLCASSIDPVTGVINSGANVLTFGAGSRLTVL.

The chain recombines TRBV7-9 with TRBJ1-2; TRBD1 might be the D (5 bases). This CDR3 is 14 amino acids long. With 3 bases removed from V and 6 bases from J, the gap between germline ends came to 14 bases. CDR1 is SEHNR, CDR2 FQNEAQ, per germline (reference sequence). CDR3 region: CASSLTRDSNGYTF. DNA of the CDR3: TGTGCCAGCAGCTTGACGAGGGACTCTAATGGCTACACCTTC.

The rearrangement links TRBV6-6 to TRBJ2-3, with D perhaps matching TRBD2 (5 bases). This CDR3 contains 15 residues. V shed 4 bases and J shed 3 bases, with 14 bases lying between them. Germline V gene sequence: CDR1 MNHNY, CDR2 SVGAGI (reference sequence). The CDR3 loop reads CASSSSWSGTDTQYF. CDR3 nucleotide sequence: TGTGCCAGCAGTTCTAGCTGGAGTGGTACAGATACGCAGTATTTT.